This T cell receptor beta chain was retrieved from a study of beta chain features in type 1 diabetes. TCRB transcripts that were expressed got sequenced, as all of the isolated RNA had been reverse transcribed. The assay was immunoSEQ multiplex PCR, and TCRdb's table has in-frame clones only and misses some. The table lists 400,000 to 600,000 clones, about 32% of them singletons. The collection from each donor was one heparinised blood draw averaging approximately 110 mL. CD45RO/CCR7/CD25/CD127/CD95/CD27 separated CD4+ naive, central memory, regulatory and stem cell-like memory cells by sorting. V was shortened by 6 bases and J by 3 bases, with 8 bases between the two germline ends. The CDR3 spans 12 residues. The germline V gene has CDR1 MNHEY and CDR2 SVGAGI.

The sample comprised naive CD4+ T cells from blood. The chain links TRBV6-5 to TRBJ2-5; D may be TRBD2 (6 bases). This TCR was sampled from a man between 18 and 29 years old in good health. The CDR3: CASRRREETQYF. CDR3 DNA: TGTGCCAGCAGGAGGAGGGAAGAGACCCAGTACTTC.